The 16 T cell receptor beta chains below come from one sample, sequenced in a study of blood T cell repertoires in COVID-19. The table came from immunoSEQ multiplex PCR; TCRdb's copy has only in-frame clones and leaves some out. The repertoire holds roughly 41,000 clones, with over 80% as singletons. The sequencing input was peripheral blood. These TCRs come from a woman older than 75 with acute or convalescent COVID-19.

J is TRBJ2-7 and V is TRBV12-3 or TRBV12-4; 8 bases agree with TRBD1. Trimming at V came to 4 bases and at J to 6 bases, leaving 5 bases not matched to a gene. The CDR3 loop spans 13 amino acids. The CDR3 sequence: CASSSGQALEQYF. For the CDR3, the DNA is TGTGCCAGCAGTTCGGGACAGGCCCTCGAGCAGTACTTC.

This chain joins TRBV5-6 and TRBJ1-4, with D possibly TRBD1 on 6 matching bases. The CDR3 length is 13 residues. Between the trimmed V and J ends, which lost 1 base and 7 bases, there was a span of 8 bases. Germline CDR1 reads SGHDT; CDR2 reads YYEEEE. The CDR3 DNA reads as TGTGCCAGCAGCTTGAGGGGGAGTGAAAAACTGTTTTTT. Residues: CASSLRGSEKLFF.

This clone was found a few times. For the CDR3, the DNA is TGTGCCTGGAGCTCCCGCGGGGGGGCTCTAAAGGGCTACACCTTC. Protein sequence: CAWSSRGGALKGYTF. The gene calls are TRBV30 and TRBJ1-2, with D possibly matching TRBD1 (6 bases). Trimming took off 3 bases at V and 8 bases at J, with 22 bases between the two ends. Germline V CDR1 and CDR2: GTSNPN, SVGIG (reference sequence). This CDR3 is built from 15 residues.

This chain joins TRBV10-2 and TRBJ2-5, with TRBD2 identical over 8 bases. The CDR3 covers 15 residues. Germline-derived CDR1 and CDR2 are WSHSY and SAAADI. J lost 5 bases, V lost 7 bases, and 12 bases had no gene match. In DNA form, the CDR3 reads TGCGCCAGCAAGTGGACCGGGGGGGCATGGGAGACCCAGTACTTC. It translates to CASKWTGGAWETQYF.

The chain uses TRBV4-1 and TRBJ1-3; D unclear. CDR3 length: 17 residues. Per germline, CDR1 MGHRA and CDR2 YSYEKL. The V gene lost 0 bases and the J gene lost 4 bases, with 16 bases spanning the gap. The CDR3 loop reads CASSQESPPAGGNTIYF. The CDR3 region has the DNA TGCGCCAGCAGCCAAGAATCCCCTCCTGCGGGCGGAAACACCATATATTTT.

This clone ranks as medium-sized. V gene TRBV19 combines with J gene TRBJ1-6, with 8 positions matching TRBD1. The CDR3 length is 15 residues. The germline V gene encodes CDR1 LNHDA and CDR2 SQIVND (reference sequence). The ends lost 5 bases at V and 8 bases at J; junction bases unmatched: 8. CDR3 coding DNA: TGTGCCAGTAGTGGGCCGAGGACAGGGTATTCACCCCTCCACTTT. Its protein product is CASSGPRTGYSPLHF.

This chain links TRBV4-3 with TRBJ1-2; 8 nucleotides align to TRBD1. There are 15 residues in the CDR3. Germline V gene lookup returns CDR1 LGHNA and CDR2 YSLEER. J was trimmed by 5 bases and V by 1 base; bases with no gene match: 6. For the CDR3, the DNA is TGCGCCAGCAGCCAAGTTTGGGGACAGGATTATGGCTACACCTTC. Amino acids: CASSQVWGQDYGYTF.

The rearrangement joins TRBV6-5 to TRBJ1-2; 7 positions match TRBD1. Germline V lookup: CDR1 MNHEY, CDR2 SVGAGI. The CDR3 runs to 13 residues. V lost 5 bases to trimming and J lost 2 bases; unmatched junction nucleotides: 2. CDR3 sequence reads: CASSPGQNYGYTF. CDR3 DNA sequence: TGTGCCAGCAGTCCGGGACAGAACTATGGCTACACCTTC.

V usage is TRBV2 and J usage is TRBJ2-2; D possibly corresponds to TRBD2 (6 bases). Germline V CDR1 and CDR2: SNHLY, FYNNEI. Trimming removed 6 bases at V and 5 bases at J, with 10 bases between. The length of the CDR3 is 13 residues. The CDR3 DNA sequence: TGTGCCAGCAGGGGGGGTCTGACCGGGGAGCTGTTTTTT. Translation: CASRGGLTGELFF.

As concerns this clone: The conserved closing phenylalanine or tryptophan is absent in this CDR3, likely reflecting a read error. It is unclear where the CDR3 begins or ends on the DNA, so no DNA is shown, and the CDR3 is as TCRdb lists it. The CDR3: CASSPPGTSPSI. The rearrangement links TRBV7-9 to TRBJ1-2. Both ends counted, the CDR3 spans 12 residues. Per germline, CDR1 SEHNR and CDR2 FQNEAQ (reference sequence).

The chain combines TRBV29-1 with TRBJ2-5; TRBD1 aligns across 8 bases. The J segment lost 5 bases and the V segment lost 7 bases, leaving 9 bases of the junction unmatched. The CDR3 covers 13 residues. Germline loops: CDR1 SQVTM, CDR2 ANQGSEA. The CDR3 sequence is CSAQRQGLETQYF. The CDR3 coding sequence is TGCAGCGCCCAACGACAGGGGCTTGAGACCCAGTACTTC.

This chain uses TRBV5-8 with TRBJ2-1; 7 bases map to TRBD2. Trimming took 2 bases from V and 7 from J; bases not matched to a gene: 6. The CDR3 totals 14 residues. CDR1 and CDR2 from the germline V gene are SGHTS and YDEGEE. CDR3 amino acids: CASSFRGVGNEQFF. DNA of the CDR3: TGTGCCAGCAGCTTCCGGGGGGTCGGGAATGAGCAGTTCTTC.

This chain uses TRBV11-3 with TRBJ2-7; 8 bases line up with TRBD2. Per the germline V gene, CDR1 is SGHNT and CDR2 is YENEEA. This CDR3 is built from 15 residues. Trimming took 2 bases from V and 2 from J; bases not matched to a gene: 5. Here the CDR3 reads CASSLLGGVAYEQYF. DNA of the CDR3: TGTGCCAGCAGCTTACTCGGGGGGGTCGCCTACGAGCAGTACTTC. Based on the CDR3 plus reference TRBV11-3 and TRBJ2-7, the full variable domain is EAGVVQSPRYKIIEKKQPVAFWCNPISGHNTLYWYLQNLGQGPELLIRYENEEAVDDSQLPKDRFSAERLKGVDSTLKIQPAELGDSAVYLCASSLLGGVAYEQYFGPGTRLTVT.

The chain joins TRBV2 to TRBJ2-3; TRBD1 is a possible D gene (5 bases). Germline CDR1 is SNHLY and CDR2 is FYNNEI. The CDR3 covers 13 residues. The V gene lost 5 bases and the J gene lost 3 bases, with 9 bases spanning the gap. CDR3 sequence: CASSRQWTDTQYF. The CDR3 coding sequence is TGTGCCAGCAGTAGACAGTGGACAGATACGCAGTATTTT.

About this clone itself: The junction differs from germline at one of its ends, possibly a read error. V gene TRBV7-9 combines with J gene TRBJ1-2, with D hard to call. The CDR3 consists of 13 residues. CDR1 and CDR2 (germline): SEHNR, FQNEAQ (reference sequence). CDR3 DNA sequence: TGTGCCAGCAGCCTAGCCACAGACTATGGCTACACCTTC. Its protein product is CASSLATDYGYTF. Complete variable domain (other parts from reference TRBV7-9 and TRBJ1-2): DTGVSQNPRHKITKRGQNVTFRCDPISEHNRLYWYRQTLGQGPEFLTYFQNEAQLEKSRLLSDRFSAERPKGSFSTLEIQRTEQGDSAMYLCASSLATDYGYTFGSGTRLTVV.

This clone has only a few counts. The V and J genes are TRBV19 and TRBJ1-5; tentative D call: TRBD1 (6 bases). Germline CDR1 is LNHDA and CDR2 is SQIVND (reference sequence). Trimming pared 3 bases from V and 6 bases from J, leaving 15 bases between. There are 15 residues in the CDR3. This chain's CDR3 is CASSIRGEGSQPQHF. Here the CDR3 DNA reads TGTGCCAGTAGTATCAGGGGCGAGGGTAGTCAGCCCCAGCATTTT.